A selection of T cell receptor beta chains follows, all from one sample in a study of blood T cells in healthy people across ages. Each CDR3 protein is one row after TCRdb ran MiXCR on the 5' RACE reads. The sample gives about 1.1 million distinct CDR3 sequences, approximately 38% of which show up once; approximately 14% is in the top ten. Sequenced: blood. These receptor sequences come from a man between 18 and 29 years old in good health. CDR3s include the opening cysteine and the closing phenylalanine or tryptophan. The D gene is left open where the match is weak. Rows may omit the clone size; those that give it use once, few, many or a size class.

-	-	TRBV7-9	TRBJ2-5	CATAGLQETQYF	TGTGCCACCGCGGGACTTCAAGAGACCCAGTACTTC
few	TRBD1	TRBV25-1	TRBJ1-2	CASSGPGQGGHGYTF	TGTGCCAGCAGTGGCCCGGGACAGGGAGGACATGGCTACACCTTC
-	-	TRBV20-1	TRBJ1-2	CSARPRVSPGYTF	TGCAGTGCTAGACCTCGGGTTTCGCCAGGCTACACCTTC
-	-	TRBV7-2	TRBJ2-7	CASSLSGKILYNEQYF	TGTGCCAGCAGCTTATCGGGGAAGATCTTATACAATGAGCAGTACTTC
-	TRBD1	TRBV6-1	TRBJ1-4	CASSSGGVGEKLFF	TGTGCCAGCAGTTCAGGGGGCGTGGGTGAAAAACTGTTTTTT
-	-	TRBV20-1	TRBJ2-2	CSARERDAGELFF	TGCAGTGCTAGAGAAAGGGATGCCGGGGAGCTGTTTTTT
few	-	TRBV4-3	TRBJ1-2	CASSRRGQLSNYGYTF	TGCGCCAGCAGCCGTCGAGGACAGCTCTCTAACTATGGCTACACCTTC
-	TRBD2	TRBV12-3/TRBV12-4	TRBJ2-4	CASSSTSGGLAKNIQYF	TGTGCCAGCAGTTCAACTAGCGGGGGTCTAGCCAAAAACATTCAGTACTTC
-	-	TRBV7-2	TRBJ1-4	CASSQGYGDEKLFF	TGTGCCAGCAGCCAGGGATATGGCGATGAAAAACTGTTTTTT
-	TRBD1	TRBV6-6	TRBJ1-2	CASSQGARYGYTF	TGTGCCAGCAGTCAGGGGGCTCGCTATGGCTACACCTTC
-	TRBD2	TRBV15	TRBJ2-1	CATSRASSGAYNEQFF	TGTGCCACCAGCAGAGCGAGTAGCGGGGCTTACAATGAGCAGTTCTTC
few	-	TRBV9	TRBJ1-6	CASSVRLPSSYNSPLHF	TGTGCCAGCAGCGTTCGGCTGCCGAGCTCCTATAATTCACCCCTCCACTTT
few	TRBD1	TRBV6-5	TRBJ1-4	CASSTDRTGGHEKLFF	TGTGCCAGCAGTACGGACAGGACGGGGGGGCATGAAAAACTGTTTTTT
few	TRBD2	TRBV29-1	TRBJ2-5	CSVEEHGGETQYF	TGCAGCGTTGAAGAGCACGGGGGGGAGACCCAGTACTTC
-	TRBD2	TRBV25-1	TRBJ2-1	CASERGPSSYNEQFF	TGTGCCAGCGAGCGGGGTCCTAGCTCCTACAATGAGCAGTTCTTC
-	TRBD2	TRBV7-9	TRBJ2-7	CASSPGLVLLEQYF	TGTGCCAGCAGCCCGGGACTAGTCTTGCTCGAGCAGTACTTC
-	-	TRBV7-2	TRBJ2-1	CASSLGLYRGPNYNEQFF	TGTGCCAGCAGCTTAGGGCTATATCGGGGGCCGAACTACAATGAGCAGTTCTTC
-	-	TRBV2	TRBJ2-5	CASSEAGGFKETQYF	TGTGCCAGCAGTGAAGCGGGGGGATTCAAAGAGACCCAGTACTTC
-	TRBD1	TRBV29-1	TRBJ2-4	CSAGQGEAKNIQYF	TGCAGCGCCGGACAGGGTGAGGCCAAAAACATTCAGTACTTC
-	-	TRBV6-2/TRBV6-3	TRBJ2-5	CASSLQGFEETQYF	TGTGCCAGCAGTTTACAGGGTTTCGAAGAGACCCAGTACTTC
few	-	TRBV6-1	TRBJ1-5	CASSEVKALAQHF	TGTGCCAGCAGTGAAGTTAAGGCTTTGGCCCAGCATTTT
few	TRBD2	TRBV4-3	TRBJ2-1	CASSQDFLAGFYNEQFF	TGCGCCAGCAGCCAAGATTTCCTAGCGGGGTTCTACAATGAGCAGTTCTTC
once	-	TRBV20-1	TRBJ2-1	CSAKGPSGSYNEQFF	TGCAGTGCTAAGGGCCCCTCGGGTTCCTACAATGAGCAGTTCTTC
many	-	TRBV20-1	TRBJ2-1	CSPGGLDNNEQFF	TGCAGCCCAGGCGGGCTAGACAACAATGAGCAGTTCTTC
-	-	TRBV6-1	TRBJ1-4	CASTGQKTTNEKLFF	TGTGCCAGCACTGGACAGAAAACAACTAATGAAAAACTGTTTTTT
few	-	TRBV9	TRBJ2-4	CASSPGQLAKNIQYF	TGTGCCAGCAGCCCCGGACAGCTAGCCAAAAACATTCAGTACTTC
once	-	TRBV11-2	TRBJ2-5	CASSLDRLVQETQYF	TGTGCCAGCAGCTTAGATCGGCTGGTTCAGGAGACCCAGTACTTC
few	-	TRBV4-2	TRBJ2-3	CASSQDERGTDTQYF	TGTGCCAGCAGCCAAGATGAGCGGGGCACAGATACGCAGTATTTT